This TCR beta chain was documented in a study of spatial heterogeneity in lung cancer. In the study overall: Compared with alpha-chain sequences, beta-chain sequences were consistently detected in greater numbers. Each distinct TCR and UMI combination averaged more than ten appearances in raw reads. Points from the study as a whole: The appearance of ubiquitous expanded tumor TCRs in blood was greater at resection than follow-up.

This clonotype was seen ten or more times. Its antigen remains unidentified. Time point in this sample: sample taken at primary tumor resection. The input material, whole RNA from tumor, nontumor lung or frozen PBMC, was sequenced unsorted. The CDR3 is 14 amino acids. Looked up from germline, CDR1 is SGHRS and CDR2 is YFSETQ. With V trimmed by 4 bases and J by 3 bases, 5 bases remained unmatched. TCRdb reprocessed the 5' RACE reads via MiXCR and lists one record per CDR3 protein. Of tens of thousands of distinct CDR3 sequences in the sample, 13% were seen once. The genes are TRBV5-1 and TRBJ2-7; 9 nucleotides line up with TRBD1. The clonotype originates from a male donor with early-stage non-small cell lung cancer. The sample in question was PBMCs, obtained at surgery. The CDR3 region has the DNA TGCGCCAGCAGCAGCGGGACAGGGAGCTACGAGCAGTACTTC. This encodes CASSSGTGSYEQYF.